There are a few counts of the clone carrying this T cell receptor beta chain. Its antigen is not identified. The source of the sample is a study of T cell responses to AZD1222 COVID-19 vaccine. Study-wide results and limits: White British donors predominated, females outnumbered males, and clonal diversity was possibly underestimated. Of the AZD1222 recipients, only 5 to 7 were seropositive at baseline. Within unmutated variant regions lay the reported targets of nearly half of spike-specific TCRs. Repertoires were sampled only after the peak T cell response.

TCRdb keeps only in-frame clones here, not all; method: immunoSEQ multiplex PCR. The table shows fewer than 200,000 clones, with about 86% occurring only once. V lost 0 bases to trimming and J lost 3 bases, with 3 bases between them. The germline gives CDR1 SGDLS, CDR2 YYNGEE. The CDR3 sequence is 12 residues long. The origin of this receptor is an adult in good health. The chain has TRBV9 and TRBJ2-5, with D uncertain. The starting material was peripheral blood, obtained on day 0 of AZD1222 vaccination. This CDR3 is CASSVEEETQYF. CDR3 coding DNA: TGTGCCAGCAGCGTAGAAGAAGAGACCCAGTACTTC.